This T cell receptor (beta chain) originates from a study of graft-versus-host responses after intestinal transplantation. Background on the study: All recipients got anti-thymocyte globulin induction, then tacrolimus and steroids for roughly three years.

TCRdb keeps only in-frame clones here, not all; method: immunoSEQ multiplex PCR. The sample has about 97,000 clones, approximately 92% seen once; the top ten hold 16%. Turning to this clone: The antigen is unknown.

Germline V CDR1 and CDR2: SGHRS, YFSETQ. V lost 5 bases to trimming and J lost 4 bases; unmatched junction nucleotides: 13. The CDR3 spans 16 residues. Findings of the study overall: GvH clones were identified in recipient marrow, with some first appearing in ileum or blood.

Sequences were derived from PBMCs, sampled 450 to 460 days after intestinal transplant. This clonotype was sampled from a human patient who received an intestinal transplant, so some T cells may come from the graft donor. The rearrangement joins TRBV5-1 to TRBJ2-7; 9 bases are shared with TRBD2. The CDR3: CASSCQIGTSRYEQYF. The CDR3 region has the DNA TGCGCCAGCAGTTGTCAAATTGGGACTAGCCGGTACGAGCAGTACTTC. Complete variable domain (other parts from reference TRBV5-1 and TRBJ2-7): KAGVTQTPRYLIKTRGQQVTLSCSPISGHRSVSWYQQTPGQGLQFLFEYFSETQRNKGNFPGRFSGRQFSNSRSEMNVSTLELGDSALYLCASSCQIGTSRYEQYFGPGTRLTVT.